This TCR beta chain was obtained from a study of blood T cell repertoires in COVID-19. Overall study: COVID-19 samples from acute and convalescent phases originated in the United States, Italy and Spain.

Here immunoSEQ multiplex PCR was the method, and the copy in TCRdb shows in-frame clones only, minus some. The table shows fewer than 85,000 clones, with about 90% occurring only once. Germline loops: CDR1 MDHEN, CDR2 SYDVKM. The CDR3 extends over 17 amino acids. After removal of 4 bases from V and 4 bases from J, the junction contained 9 bases not matched to a gene. Sequenced material: peripheral blood. The clonotype was recovered from a woman aged 50 to 60 in a cohort sampled during active COVID-19. This chain uses TRBV28 with TRBJ1-5; 11 bases are shared with TRBD1. CDR3: CASSSPRDRGGNQPQHF. The CDR3 DNA follows: TGTGCCAGCAGTTCCCCCAGGGACAGGGGGGGGAATCAGCCCCAGCATTTT.